Each of the 9 T cell receptor beta chains below was sequenced from the same sample in a study of control samples from healthy donors and cancer patients. The table came from immunoSEQ multiplex PCR; TCRdb's copy has only in-frame clones and leaves some out. The table shows some 67,000 clones, with under 90% occurring only once. Sequences were obtained from PBMCs. These TCRs come from a man aged 55 to 70 with lung cancer.

This chain's CDR3 is CAWRTLGTYNEQFF. In DNA form, the CDR3 reads TGTGCCTGGAGGACATTAGGGACCTACAATGAGCAGTTCTTC. The rearrangement joins TRBV30 to TRBJ2-1; no definite D call. Trimming removed 3 bases at V and 2 bases at J, with 11 bases between. The CDR3 spans 14 residues. Germline CDR1 and CDR2: GTSNPN and SVGIG (reference sequence).

V and J are TRBV30 and TRBJ1-1; possible D gene TRBD1, 6 bases. V lost 7 bases, J lost 0 bases, and 12 bases lay in between. Germline V gene sequence: CDR1 GTSNPN, CDR2 SVGIG (reference sequence). The CDR3 loop spans 13 amino acids. The chain's CDR3 is CAYTGQLNTEAFF. The CDR3 coding sequence is TGTGCCTACACAGGACAGCTGAACACTGAAGCTTTCTTT.

J is TRBJ2-6 and V is TRBV5-1, with D possibly matching TRBD1 (6 bases). The CDR3 has 17 amino acids. Trimming stripped 3 bases from V and 0 bases from J, with 13 bases between. Germline-derived CDR1 and CDR2 are SGHRS and YFSETQ. CDR3 sequence (DNA): TGCGCCAGCAGCTCTAGGGGGTCCAACTCTGGGGCCAACGTCCTGACTTTC. Translating it yields CASSSRGSNSGANVLTF. Full variable domain (outside the CDR3, taken from reference TRBV5-1 and TRBJ2-6): KAGVTQTPRYLIKTRGQQVTLSCSPISGHRSVSWYQQTPGQGLQFLFEYFSETQRNKGNFPGRFSGRQFSNSRSEMNVSTLELGDSALYLCASSSRGSNSGANVLTFGAGSRLTVL.

The chain combines TRBV4-1 with TRBJ2-5, with 9 bases matching TRBD2. The J segment lost 2 bases and the V segment lost 2 bases, leaving 3 bases of the junction unmatched. The CDR3 covers 15 residues. Germline values: CDR1 MGHRA, CDR2 YSYEKL. The CDR3 region has the DNA TGCGCCAGCAGCCAAAGAACTAGCGGGCAAGAGACCCAGTACTTC. Encoded protein: CASSQRTSGQETQYF.

The chain combines TRBV18 with TRBJ1-2; D unresolved. CDR1 and CDR2 from the germline V gene are KGHSH and LQKENI. This CDR3 region has 11 residues. V gave up 2 bases and J gave up 4 bases, with 2 bases separating them. Here the CDR3 DNA reads TGTGCCAGCTCACCAAGCTATGGCTACACCTTC. It translates to CASSPSYGYTF.

The chain joins TRBV3-1 (or the pseudogene TRBV3-2) to TRBJ2-2; 13 bases match TRBD2. CDR1 is LGHDT, CDR2 YNNKEL, per germline (reference sequence). CDR3 length equals 16 residues. V was pared by 3 bases and J by 5 bases, with 3 bases of the junction left unmatched. CDR3 nucleotide sequence: TGTGCCAGCAGCCAGACTAGCGGGGGGCAAACCGGGGAGCTGTTTTTT. Residues: CASSQTSGGQTGELFF.

V and J are TRBV3-1 (or the pseudogene TRBV3-2) and TRBJ2-2, with D maybe TRBD2 (6 bases). The CDR3 has 15 amino acids. V lost 0 bases and J 3 bases, leaving 8 bases between the germline ends. CDR1 LGHDT and CDR2 YNNKEL come from the germline V gene (reference sequence). The DNA for the CDR3 is TGTGCCAGCAGCCAAGACAGGGAGGACACCGGGGAGCTGTTTTTT. Residues: CASSQDREDTGELFF.

V is TRBV18 and J is TRBJ2-5, with D possibly matching TRBD1 (5 bases). The CDR3 has 13 amino acids. Looked up from germline, CDR1 is KGHSH and CDR2 is LQKENI. V was trimmed by 4 bases and J by 3 bases, leaving 9 bases between them. CDR3 coding DNA: TGTGCCAGCTCACTTGACAGTAAAGAGACCCAGTACTTC. Its translation: CASSLDSKETQYF.

The chain links TRBV20-1 to TRBJ1-1; 7 bases are a match to TRBD1. V shed 6 bases and J 9 bases; nucleotides not matched to a gene: 4. The CDR3 totals 10 residues. Germline CDR1 reads DFQATT; CDR2 reads SNEGSKA (reference sequence). CDR3 coding DNA: TGCAGTGCCGGACAGGATAAAGCTTTCTTT. It yields the protein CSAGQDKAFF.